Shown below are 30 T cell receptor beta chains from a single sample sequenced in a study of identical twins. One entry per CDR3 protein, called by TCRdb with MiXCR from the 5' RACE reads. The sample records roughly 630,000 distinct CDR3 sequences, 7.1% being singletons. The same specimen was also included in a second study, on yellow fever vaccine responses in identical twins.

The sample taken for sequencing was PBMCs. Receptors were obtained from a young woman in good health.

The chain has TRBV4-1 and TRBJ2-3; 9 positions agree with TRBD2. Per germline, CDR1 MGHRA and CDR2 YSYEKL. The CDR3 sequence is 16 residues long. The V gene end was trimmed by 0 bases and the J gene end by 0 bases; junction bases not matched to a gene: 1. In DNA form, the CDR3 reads TGCGCCAGCAGCCAAGAGCGGGGGGGAAGCACAGATACGCAGTATTTT. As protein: CASSQERGGSTDTQYF.

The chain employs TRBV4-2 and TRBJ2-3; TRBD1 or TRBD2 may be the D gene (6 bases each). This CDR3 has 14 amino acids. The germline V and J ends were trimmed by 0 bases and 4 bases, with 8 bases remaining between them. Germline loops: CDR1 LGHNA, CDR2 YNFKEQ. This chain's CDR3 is CASSQEEGADTQYF. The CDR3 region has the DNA TGTGCCAGCAGCCAAGAGGAGGGGGCAGATACGCAGTATTTT.

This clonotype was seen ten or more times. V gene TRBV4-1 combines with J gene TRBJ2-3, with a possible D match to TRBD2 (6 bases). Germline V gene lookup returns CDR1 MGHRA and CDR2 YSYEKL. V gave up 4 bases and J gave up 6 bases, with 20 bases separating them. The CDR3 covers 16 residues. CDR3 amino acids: CASSPEPGLPADTQYF. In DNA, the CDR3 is TGCGCCAGCAGCCCCGAACCGGGACTCCCCGCGGATACGCAGTATTTT.

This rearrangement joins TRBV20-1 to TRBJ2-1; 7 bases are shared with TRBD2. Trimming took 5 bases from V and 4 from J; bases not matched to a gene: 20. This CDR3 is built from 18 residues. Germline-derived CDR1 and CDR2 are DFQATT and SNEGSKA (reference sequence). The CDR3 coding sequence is TGCAGTGCTCGGGGTGGGCTAGCGGACCCCCGGGAGTACAATGAGCAGTTCTTC. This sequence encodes CSARGGLADPREYNEQFF.

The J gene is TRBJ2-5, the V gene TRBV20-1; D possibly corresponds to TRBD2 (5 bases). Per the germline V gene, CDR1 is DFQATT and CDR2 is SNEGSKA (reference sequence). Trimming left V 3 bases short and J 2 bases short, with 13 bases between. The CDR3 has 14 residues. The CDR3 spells CSASLAGKQETQYF. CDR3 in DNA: TGCAGTGCTAGTCTCGCGGGCAAACAAGAGACCCAGTACTTC.

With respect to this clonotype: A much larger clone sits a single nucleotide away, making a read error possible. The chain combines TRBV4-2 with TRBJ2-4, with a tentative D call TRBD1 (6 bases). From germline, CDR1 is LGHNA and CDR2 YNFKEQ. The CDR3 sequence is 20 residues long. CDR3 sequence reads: CASSQELGSGQLIANNIQYF. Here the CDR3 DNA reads TGTGCCAGCAGCCAAGAACTGGGGTCAGGACAGCTAATAGCCAATAACATTCAGTACTTC.

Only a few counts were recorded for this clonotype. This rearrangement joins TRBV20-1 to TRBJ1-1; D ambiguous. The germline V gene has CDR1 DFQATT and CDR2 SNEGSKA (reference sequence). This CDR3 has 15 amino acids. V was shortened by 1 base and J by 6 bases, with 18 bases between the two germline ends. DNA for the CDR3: TGCAGTGCTAGAGGGGCGTCGGACGTCGGATCTGAAGCTTTCTTT. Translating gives CSARGASDVGSEAFF.

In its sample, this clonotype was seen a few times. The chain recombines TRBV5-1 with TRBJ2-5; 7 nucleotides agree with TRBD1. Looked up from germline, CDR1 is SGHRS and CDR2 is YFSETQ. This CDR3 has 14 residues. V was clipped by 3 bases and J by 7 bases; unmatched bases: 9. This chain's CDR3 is CASSSDRSLGTQYF. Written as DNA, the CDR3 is TGCGCCAGCAGCTCGGACAGGTCCCTTGGGACCCAGTACTTC. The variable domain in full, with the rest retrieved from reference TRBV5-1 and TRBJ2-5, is KAGVTQTPRYLIKTRGQQVTLSCSPISGHRSVSWYQQTPGQGLQFLFEYFSETQRNKGNFPGRFSGRQFSNSRSEMNVSTLELGDSALYLCASSSDRSLGTQYFGPGTRLLVL.

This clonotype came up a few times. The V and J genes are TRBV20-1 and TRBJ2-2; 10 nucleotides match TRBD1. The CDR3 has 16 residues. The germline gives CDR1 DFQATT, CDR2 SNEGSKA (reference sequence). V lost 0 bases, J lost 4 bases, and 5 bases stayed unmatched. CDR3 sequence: CSARDLTGGRTGELFF. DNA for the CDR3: TGCAGTGCTAGAGATTTGACAGGGGGCCGCACCGGGGAGCTGTTTTTT.

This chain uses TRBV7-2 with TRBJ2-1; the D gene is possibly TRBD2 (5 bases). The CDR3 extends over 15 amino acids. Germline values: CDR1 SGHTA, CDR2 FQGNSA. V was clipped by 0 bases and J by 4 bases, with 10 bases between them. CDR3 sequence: CASSLAGAPYNEQFF. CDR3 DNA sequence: TGTGCCAGCAGCTTAGCGGGAGCCCCATACAATGAGCAGTTCTTC.

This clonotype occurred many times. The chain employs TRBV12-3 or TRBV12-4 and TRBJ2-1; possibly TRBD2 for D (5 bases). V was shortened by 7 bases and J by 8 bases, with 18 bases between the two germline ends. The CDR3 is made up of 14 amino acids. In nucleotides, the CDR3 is TGTGCCAGCATTCGGGATGCGGAGGTAGATGAGCAGTTCTTC. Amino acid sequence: CASIRDAEVDEQFF.

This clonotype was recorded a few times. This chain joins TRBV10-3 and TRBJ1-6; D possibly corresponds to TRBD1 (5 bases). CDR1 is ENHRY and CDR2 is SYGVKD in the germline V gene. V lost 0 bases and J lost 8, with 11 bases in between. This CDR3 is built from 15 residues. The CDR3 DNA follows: TGTGCCATCAGTGAGTCCAGGGTTTTGGATTCACCCCTCCACTTT. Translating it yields CAISESRVLDSPLHF.

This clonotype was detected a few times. CDR3 residues: CASSLVAGEVDEQFF. CDR3 nucleotide sequence: TGTGCCAGCAGCTTAGTGGCGGGAGAGGTGGATGAGCAGTTCTTC. V usage is TRBV7-2 and J usage is TRBJ2-1, with TRBD2 identical over 7 bases. There are 15 residues in the CDR3. V shed 1 base and J 8 bases; nucleotides not matched to a gene: 8. Per the germline V gene, CDR1 is SGHTA and CDR2 is FQGNSA.

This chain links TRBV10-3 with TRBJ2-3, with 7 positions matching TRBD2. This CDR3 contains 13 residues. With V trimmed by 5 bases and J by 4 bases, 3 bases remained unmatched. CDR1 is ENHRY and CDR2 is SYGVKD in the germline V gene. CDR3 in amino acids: CAISPTSPDTQYF. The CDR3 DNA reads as TGTGCCATCAGTCCGACTAGCCCAGATACGCAGTATTTT.

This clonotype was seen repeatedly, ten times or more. The CDR3 region has the DNA TGCGCCAGCAGGGAAGGGACGGCCGAGGGGTATGGCTACACCTTC. Translating it yields CASREGTAEGYGYTF. The chain carries TRBV5-1 and TRBJ1-2, with D possibly being TRBD1 (5 bases). From germline, CDR1 is SGHRS and CDR2 YFSETQ. The CDR3 length is 15 residues. The ends were cut back, 5 bases at V and 5 bases at J, with 19 bases in the middle.

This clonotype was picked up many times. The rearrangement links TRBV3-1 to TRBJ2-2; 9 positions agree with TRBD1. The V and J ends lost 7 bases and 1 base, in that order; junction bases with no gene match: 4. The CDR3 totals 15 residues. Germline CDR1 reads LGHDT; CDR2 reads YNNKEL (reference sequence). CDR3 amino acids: CASNPGQGNTGELFF. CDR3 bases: TGTGCCAGCAACCCGGGACAGGGGAACACCGGGGAGCTGTTTTTT. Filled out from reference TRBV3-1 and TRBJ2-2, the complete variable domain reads DTAVSQTPKYLVTQMGNDKSIKCEQNLGHDTMYWYKQDSKKFLKIMFSYNNKELIINETVPNRFSPKSPDKAHLNLHINSLELGDSAVYFCASNPGQGNTGELFFGEGSRLTVL.

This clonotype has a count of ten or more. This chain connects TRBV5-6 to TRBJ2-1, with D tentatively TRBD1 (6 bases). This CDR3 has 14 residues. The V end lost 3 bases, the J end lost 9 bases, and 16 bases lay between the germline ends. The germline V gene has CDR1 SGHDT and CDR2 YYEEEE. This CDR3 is CASSSDTGIGEQFF. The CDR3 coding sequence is TGTGCCAGCAGCTCGGATACAGGGATTGGTGAGCAGTTCTTC.

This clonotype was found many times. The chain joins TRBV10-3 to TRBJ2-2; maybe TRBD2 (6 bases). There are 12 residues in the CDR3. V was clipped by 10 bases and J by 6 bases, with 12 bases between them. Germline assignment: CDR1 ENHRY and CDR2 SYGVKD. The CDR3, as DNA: TGTGCCACTTTGGGGGGATCCGGGGAGCTGTTTTTT. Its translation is CATLGGSGELFF.

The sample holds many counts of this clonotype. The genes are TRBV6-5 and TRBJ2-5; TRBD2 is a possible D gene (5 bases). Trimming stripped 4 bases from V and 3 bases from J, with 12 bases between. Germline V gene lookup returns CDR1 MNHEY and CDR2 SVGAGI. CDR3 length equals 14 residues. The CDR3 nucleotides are TGTGCCAGCAGTTCCGGACTTTCGAAAGAGACCCAGTACTTC. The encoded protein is CASSSGLSKETQYF.

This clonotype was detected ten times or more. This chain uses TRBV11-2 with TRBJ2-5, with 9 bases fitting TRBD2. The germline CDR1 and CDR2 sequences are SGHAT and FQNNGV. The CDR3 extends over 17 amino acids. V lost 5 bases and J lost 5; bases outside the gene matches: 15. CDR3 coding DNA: TGTGCCAGCAGCCCTACTAGCGGGCAACCGCTAGGGGAGACCCAGTACTTC. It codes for CASSPTSGQPLGETQYF.

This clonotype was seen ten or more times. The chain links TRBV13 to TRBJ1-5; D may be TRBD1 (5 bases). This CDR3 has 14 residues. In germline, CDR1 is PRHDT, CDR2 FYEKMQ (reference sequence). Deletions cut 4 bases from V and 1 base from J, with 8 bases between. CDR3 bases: TGTGCCAGCAGCTCCCGGGACAGCAATCAGCCCCAGCATTTT. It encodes CASSSRDSNQPQHF.

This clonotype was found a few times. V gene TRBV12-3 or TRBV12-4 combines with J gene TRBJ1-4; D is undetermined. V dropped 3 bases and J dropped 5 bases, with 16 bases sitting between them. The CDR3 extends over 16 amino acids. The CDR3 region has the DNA TGTGCCAGCAGTTTTCTGAAGCCTGCTCGGAATGAAAAACTGTTTTTT. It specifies CASSFLKPARNEKLFF.

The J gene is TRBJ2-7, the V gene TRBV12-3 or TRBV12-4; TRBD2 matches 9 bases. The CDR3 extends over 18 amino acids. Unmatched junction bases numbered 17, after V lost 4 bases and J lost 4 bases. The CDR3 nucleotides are TGTGCCAGCAGTTCCCCCCATGCGACTAGCGGACGCCCTTACGAGCAGTACTTC. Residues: CASSSPHATSGRPYEQYF.

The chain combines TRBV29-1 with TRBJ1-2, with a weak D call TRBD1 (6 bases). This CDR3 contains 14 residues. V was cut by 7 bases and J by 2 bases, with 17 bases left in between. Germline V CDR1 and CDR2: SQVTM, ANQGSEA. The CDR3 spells CSDEDSPNNYGYTF. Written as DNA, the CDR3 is TGCAGCGATGAGGACAGCCCTAACAACTATGGCTACACCTTC. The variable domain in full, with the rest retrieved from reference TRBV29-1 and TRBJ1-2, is SAVISQKPSRDICQRGTSLTIQCQVDSQVTMMFWYRQQPGQSLTLIATANQGSEATYESGFVIDKFPISRPNLTFSTLTVSNMSPEDSSIYLCSDEDSPNNYGYTFGSGTRLTVV.

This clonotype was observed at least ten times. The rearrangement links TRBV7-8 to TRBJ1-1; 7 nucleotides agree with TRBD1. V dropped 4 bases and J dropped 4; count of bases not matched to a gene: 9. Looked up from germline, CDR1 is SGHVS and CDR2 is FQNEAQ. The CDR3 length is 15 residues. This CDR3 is CASSSTGIQGTEAFF. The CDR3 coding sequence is TGTGCCAGCAGCTCGACAGGGATTCAGGGCACTGAAGCTTTCTTT. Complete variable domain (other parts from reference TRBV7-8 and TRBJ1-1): GAGVSQSPRYKVAKRGQDVALRCDPISGHVSLFWYQQALGQGPEFLTYFQNEAQLDKSGLPSDRFFAERPEGSVSTLKIQRTQQEDSAVYLCASSSTGIQGTEAFFGQGTRLTVV.

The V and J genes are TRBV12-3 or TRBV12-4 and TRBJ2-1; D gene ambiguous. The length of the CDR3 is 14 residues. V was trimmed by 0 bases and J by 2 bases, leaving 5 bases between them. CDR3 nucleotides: TGTGCCAGCAGTTTAGCGCCCCCCTACAATGAGCAGTTCTTC. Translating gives CASSLAPPYNEQFF.

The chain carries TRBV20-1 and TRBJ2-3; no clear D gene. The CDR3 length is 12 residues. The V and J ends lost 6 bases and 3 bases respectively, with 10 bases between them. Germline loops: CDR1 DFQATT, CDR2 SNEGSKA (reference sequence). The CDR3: CSAPNRTDTQYF. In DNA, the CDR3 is TGCAGTGCCCCAAACAGAACAGATACGCAGTATTTT.

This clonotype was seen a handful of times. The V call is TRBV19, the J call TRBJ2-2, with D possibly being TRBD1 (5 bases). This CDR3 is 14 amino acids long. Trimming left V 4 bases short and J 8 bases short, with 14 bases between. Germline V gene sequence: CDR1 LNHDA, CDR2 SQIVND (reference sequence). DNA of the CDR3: TGTGCCAGTAGTACAGGGCTTGATATTGGGGAGCTGTTTTTT. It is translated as CASSTGLDIGELFF.

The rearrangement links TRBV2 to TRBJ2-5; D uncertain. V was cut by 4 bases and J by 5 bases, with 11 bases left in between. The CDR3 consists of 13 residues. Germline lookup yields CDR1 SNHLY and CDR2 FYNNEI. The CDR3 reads CASSGPDEETQYF. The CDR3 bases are TGTGCCAGCAGTGGCCCAGATGAGGAGACCCAGTACTTC.

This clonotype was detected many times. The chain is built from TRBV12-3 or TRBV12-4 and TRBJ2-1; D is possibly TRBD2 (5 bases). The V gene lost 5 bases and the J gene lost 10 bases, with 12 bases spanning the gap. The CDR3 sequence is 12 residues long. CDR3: CASSQGLTEQFF. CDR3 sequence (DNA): TGTGCCAGCAGTCAAGGACTGACAGAGCAGTTCTTC.